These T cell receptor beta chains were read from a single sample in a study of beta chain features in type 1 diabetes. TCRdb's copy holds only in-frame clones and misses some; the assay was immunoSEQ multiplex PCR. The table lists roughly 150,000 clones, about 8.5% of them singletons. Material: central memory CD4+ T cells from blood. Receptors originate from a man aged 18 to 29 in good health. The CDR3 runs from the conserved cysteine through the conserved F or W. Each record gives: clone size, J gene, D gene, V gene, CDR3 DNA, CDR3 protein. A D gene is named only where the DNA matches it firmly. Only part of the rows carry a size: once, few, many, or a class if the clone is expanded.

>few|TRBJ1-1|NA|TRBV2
TGTGCCAGCAGTGAGGAGTCGGGGGGCAGAGCTTTCTTT
CASSEESGGRAFF
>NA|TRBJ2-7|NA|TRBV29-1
TGCAGCGGGGGACACCCGGACTACGAGCAGTACTTC
CSGGHPDYEQYF
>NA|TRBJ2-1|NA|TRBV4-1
TGCGCCAGCAGCCAAGTGGGGCGGGGTTCCTACAATGAGCAGTTCTTC
CASSQVGRGSYNEQFF
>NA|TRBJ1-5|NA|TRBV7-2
TGTGCCAGCGGGGGGGACAATCAGCCCCAGCATTTT
CASGGDNQPQHF
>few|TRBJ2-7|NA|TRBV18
TGTGCCAGCTCACCACCCTATGCCGGTTACGAGCAGTACTTC
CASSPPYAGYEQYF
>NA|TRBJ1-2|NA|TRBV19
TGTGCCAGTAGTATTCAGGCTGGGAACTATGGCTACACCTTC
CASSIQAGNYGYTF
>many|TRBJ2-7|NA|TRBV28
TGTGCCAGCAGTCCCCCGGGGAGCTTGGCGTACGAGCAGTACTTC
CASSPPGSLAYEQYF
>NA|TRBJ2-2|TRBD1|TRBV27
TGTGCCAGCAGTTTAGGTGTAGGACAGGGGGCGAACACCGGGGAGCTGTTTTTT
CASSLGVGQGANTGELFF
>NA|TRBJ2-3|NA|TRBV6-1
TGTGCCAGCAGTGAATTGTTACAGGGCCCAGATACGCAGTATTTT
CASSELLQGPDTQYF
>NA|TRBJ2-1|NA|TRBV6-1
TGTGCCAGCAGTGATGGCGACACCTACAATGAGCAGTTCTTC
CASSDGDTYNEQFF
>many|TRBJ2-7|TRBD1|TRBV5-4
TGTGCCAGCAGCGGGGACAGGGGACACGAGCAGTACTTC
CASSGDRGHEQYF
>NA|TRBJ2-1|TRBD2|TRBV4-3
TGCGCCAGCAGCCAAGAGCCTAGCGGGATAGGCAATGAGCAGTTCTTC
CASSQEPSGIGNEQFF
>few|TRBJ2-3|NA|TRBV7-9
TGTGCCAGCAGCTTAATGGGCGCAGATACGCAGTATTTT
CASSLMGADTQYF
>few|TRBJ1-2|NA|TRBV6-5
TGTGCCAGCAGTCGAGGACAGAAAACTAACTATGGCTACACCTTC
CASSRGQKTNYGYTF
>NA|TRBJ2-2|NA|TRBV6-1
TGTGCCAGCAGGGTGCGCGCCACCGGGGAGCTGTTTTTT
CASRVRATGELFF
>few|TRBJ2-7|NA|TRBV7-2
TGTGCCAGCAGCTTAGCACTAGTTGTCGAGCAGTACTTC
CASSLALVVEQYF
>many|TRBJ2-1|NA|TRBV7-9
TGTGCCAGCAGCTTAAGGGGGACTACATACAATGAGCAGTTCTTC
CASSLRGTTYNEQFF
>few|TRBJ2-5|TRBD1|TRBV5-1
TGCGCCAGCAGCTTGGGGGACAGGCAAGAGACCCAGTACTTC
CASSLGDRQETQYF
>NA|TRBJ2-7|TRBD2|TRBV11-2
TGTGCCAGCAGCTTATCTACGGGAGGGCAGTACTTC
CASSLSTGGQYF
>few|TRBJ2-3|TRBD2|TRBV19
TGTGCCACCTCGACTAGCGGGACGGCAGATACGCAGTATTTT
CATSTSGTADTQYF
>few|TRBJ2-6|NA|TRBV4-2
TGTGCCAGCAGCTCGGGACACTTAAAGTCTGGGGCCAACGTCCTGACTTTC
CASSSGHLKSGANVLTF
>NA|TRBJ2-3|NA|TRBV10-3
TGTGCCATCAGGTCGACAGGGGAGGGAGCAGATACGCAGTATTTT
CAIRSTGEGADTQYF
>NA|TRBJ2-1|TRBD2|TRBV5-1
TGCGCCAGTGGGACTAGCGGGGGTTACAATGAGCAGTTCTTC
CASGTSGGYNEQFF
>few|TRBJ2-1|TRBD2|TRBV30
TGTGCCTGGAGCCCCGGGACTAGCAGATACAATGAGCAGTTCTTC
CAWSPGTSRYNEQFF
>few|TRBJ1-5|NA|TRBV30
TGTGCCTGGAGTGCTGGGGGGAGGATAGGCAATCAGCCCCAGCATTTT
CAWSAGGRIGNQPQHF
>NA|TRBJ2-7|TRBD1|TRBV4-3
TGCGCCAGCAGCCAAGGGTTAGGAACAGGGGGCTACGAGCAGTACTTC
CASSQGLGTGGYEQYF
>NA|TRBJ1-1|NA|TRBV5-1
TGCGCCAGCAGCTTGGTGTCAGGGATGGGGAACACTGAAGCTTTCTTT
CASSLVSGMGNTEAFF
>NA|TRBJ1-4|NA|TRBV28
TGTGCCAGCAGACAAGACAGTGGGGAAAAACTGTTTTTT
CASRQDSGEKLFF
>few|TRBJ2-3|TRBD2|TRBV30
TGTGCCTGGAGCCCCGGGGGGGGAGATACGCAGTATTTT
CAWSPGGGDTQYF
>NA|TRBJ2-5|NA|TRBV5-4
TGTGCCAGCAGCACTCAAGAGACCCAGTACTTC
CASSTQETQYF
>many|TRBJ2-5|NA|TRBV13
TGTGCCAGCAGCTTATCCGTCCTCTCAGAGACCCAGTACTTC
CASSLSVLSETQYF
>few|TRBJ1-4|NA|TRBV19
TGTGCCAGTAGTTACCAGCCGCAGACTTCAACTAATGAAAAACTGTTTTTT
CASSYQPQTSTNEKLFF
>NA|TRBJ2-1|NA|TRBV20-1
TGCAGCGCAATGGGCTCACATGAGCAGTTCTTC
CSAMGSHEQFF